This paragraph covers one TCR beta chain sequence. Treatment of the sample: randomized to nivolumab then ipilimumab (arm A) or the reverse (arm B). None of the patients previously received DNA-damaging chemotherapy. PBMC sorting kept live CD3+CD8+ cells without CD19 or CD56. Repertoires were generated with immunoSEQ multiplex PCR, while TCRdb's copy carries only in-frame clones and drops some. Altogether 7,000 to 8,500 clones are present, 50% to 75% being singletons, with the ten largest covering nearly 9%. The data are from a study of sequential checkpoint blockade in melanoma. Study-wide background: Arm A got nivolumab then ipilimumab; arm B the reverse, 1:1. Both treatment sequences were followed by maintenance nivolumab.

V lost 0 bases to trimming and J lost 3 bases; unmatched junction nucleotides: 3. Germline values: CDR1 MNHEY, CDR2 SMNVEV (reference sequence). This CDR3 is built from 15 residues. The specimen comprised CD8+ T cells sorted from blood (inferred from file names), sampled from a patient given nivolumab and ipilimumab in sequence. The origin of this receptor is a human donor with melanoma. The chain recombines TRBV27 with TRBJ2-7; 9 bases are a match to TRBD2. The CDR3: CASSLSLAGSYEQYF. CDR3 DNA sequence: TGTGCCAGCAGTTTATCTCTAGCGGGAAGCTACGAGCAGTACTTC.